Listed below are T cell receptor beta chains from one sample, sequenced in a study of OX40 agonist ivuxolimab in advanced cancers. TCRdb's copy holds only in-frame clones and misses some; the assay was immunoSEQ multiplex PCR. The table lists under 40,000 clones, under 90% of them singletons. Sequenced here: CD4+ or CD8+ T cells sorted from blood, sampled in a trial of the OX40 agonist ivuxolimab. Every receptor here comes from an adult with an advanced solid tumor such as melanoma, head and neck, liver or kidney cancer. CDR3s include the opening cysteine and the closing phenylalanine or tryptophan. Each record gives: clone size, J gene, D gene, V gene, CDR3 protein, CDR3 DNA. The D gene is left open where the match is weak. Clone sizes are given selectively: once, few, many, or a class where the clone is expanded.

>NA|TRBJ1-5|TRBD1|TRBV19
CASNTGDREMDQPQHF
TGTGCCAGTAATACGGGAGACAGGGAGATGGATCAGCCCCAGCATTTT
>NA|TRBJ1-3|NA|TRBV6-5
CASQREPSGNTIYF
TGTGCCAGCCAGAGAGAGCCCTCTGGAAACACCATATATTTT
>NA|TRBJ2-7|TRBD1|TRBV10-3
CATTSPQGARYEQYF
TGTGCCACCACATCTCCACAGGGGGCTAGGTACGAGCAGTACTTC
>NA|TRBJ2-2|NA|TRBV5-1
CASTSVSYNTGELFF
TGCGCCAGCACCTCCGTGAGCTACAACACCGGGGAGCTGTTTTTT
>NA|TRBJ2-1|NA|TRBV19
CASSLGGGGLYNEQFF
TGTGCCAGTAGCTTAGGAGGGGGGGGACTTTACAATGAGCAGTTCTTC
>NA|TRBJ1-3|NA|TRBV9
CASSVDGGLGNTIYF
TGTGCCAGCAGCGTAGACGGGGGACTTGGAAACACCATATATTTT
>NA|TRBJ2-7|NA|TRBV6-5
CASRLGKGLYEQYF
TGTGCCAGCAGATTAGGAAAGGGACTCTACGAGCAGTACTTC
>NA|TRBJ1-2|TRBD1|TRBV7-8
CASSLDPGTGGHGYTF
TGTGCCAGCAGCTTAGATCCCGGGACAGGGGGCCATGGCTACACCTTC
>NA|TRBJ2-3|TRBD1|TRBV4-3
CASSQTGTGPPDTQYF
TGCGCCAGCAGCCAAACCGGGACAGGGCCGCCAGATACGCAGTATTTT
>NA|TRBJ1-1|NA|TRBV5-5
CASSPGHMNTEAFF
TGTGCCAGCAGCCCCGGACATATGAACACTGAAGCTTTCTTT
>NA|TRBJ2-7|NA|TRBV15
CATSRDRGRPTYEQYF
TGTGCCACCAGCAGAGATAGGGGCAGGCCTACCTACGAGCAGTACTTC
>NA|TRBJ1-4|TRBD1|TRBV7-2
CASSSLPDRVGTNEKLFF
TGTGCCAGCAGCTCCCTCCCGGACAGGGTGGGGACTAATGAAAAACTGTTTTTT
>NA|TRBJ1-2|NA|TRBV5-1
CASSEGPGADRYGYTF
TGCGCCAGCAGCGAGGGCCCAGGGGCCGACCGCTATGGCTACACCTTC
>once|TRBJ2-3|NA|TRBV9
CASSVVSSTDTQYF
TGTGCCAGCAGCGTAGTCTCTAGCACAGATACGCAGTATTTT